The TCR beta chain described here comes from a study of tumor and adjacent non-tumor tissue in lung cancer. About the research overall: The cohort had roughly 12 adenocarcinoma, a couple of squamous cell and 1 small cell patients. Patients were aged roughly 30 to 76, about 10 men and 4 to 6 women, stage I to III. Samples averaged around 4.2 million productive TCRbeta reads each. General study points: Tumor tissue had significantly higher TCR diversity than normal lung.

TCRbeta libraries were built with three rounds of nested PCR, modified from ARM-PCR. From the multiplex PCR reads, TCRdb called clonotypes with MiXCR, one entry per CDR3 protein. The sample records 60,000 to 90,000 distinct CDR3 sequences, around two thirds being singletons. The CDR3 consists of 16 residues. The germline V gene has CDR1 SEHNR and CDR2 FQNEAQ (reference sequence). As regards this clonotype: Its antigen is not known. A much larger clone is a single base away; this may be a read error.

The template was RNA from unsorted bulk tissue. This non-tumor lung sample came from over 3 cm beyond the tumor edge. The sequenced sample was distant non-tumor lung tissue. The chain uses TRBV7-9 and TRBJ1-1, with 12 bases lining up with TRBD1. The sequence was collected from a woman aged 45-65 years with non-small cell lung cancer. The CDR3 nucleotides read TGTGACAGCAGCTACACCCGGGACAGGGGGCCCACTGAAGCTTTCTTT. Its translation: CDSSYTRDRGPTEAFF.